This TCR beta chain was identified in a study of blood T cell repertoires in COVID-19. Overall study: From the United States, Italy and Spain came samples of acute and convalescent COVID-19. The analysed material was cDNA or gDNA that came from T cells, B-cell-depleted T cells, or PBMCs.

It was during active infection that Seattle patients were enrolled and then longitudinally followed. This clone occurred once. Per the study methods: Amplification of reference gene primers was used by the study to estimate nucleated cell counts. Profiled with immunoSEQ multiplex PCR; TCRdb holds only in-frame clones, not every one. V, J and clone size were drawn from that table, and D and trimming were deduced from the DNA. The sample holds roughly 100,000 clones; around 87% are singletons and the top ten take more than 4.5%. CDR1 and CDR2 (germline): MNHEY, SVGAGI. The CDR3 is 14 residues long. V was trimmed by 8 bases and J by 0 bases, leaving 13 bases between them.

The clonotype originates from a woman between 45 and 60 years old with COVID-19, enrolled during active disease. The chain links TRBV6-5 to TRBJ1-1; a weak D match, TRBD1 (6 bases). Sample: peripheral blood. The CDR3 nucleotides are TGTGCCAGCTCAGACGGACAGCTGAACACTGAAGCTTTCTTT. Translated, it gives CASSDGQLNTEAFF.